This T cell receptor beta chain was observed in a study of cytomegalovirus exposure and HLA in healthy donors. Turning to this clone: Antigen unknown.

The V gene lost 9 bases and the J gene lost 4 bases, with 9 bases spanning the gap. CDR3 length equals 11 residues. Germline lookup yields CDR1 MNHNY and CDR2 SVGAGI (reference sequence). Study observations and caveats: In terms of immune exposure information, only CMV serostatus was available.

It was with 60 Vbeta and 13 Jbeta primers that the PCR ran. The table came from immunoSEQ multiplex PCR; TCRdb's copy has only in-frame clones and leaves some out. The sample shows 150,000 or so clones, approximately 73% of them seen only once. The sample consisted of PBMCs. The J gene is TRBJ1-1, the V gene TRBV6-6, with D perhaps matching TRBD1 (5 bases). This clonotype was obtained from a woman in her late teens or twenties in good health and CMV-seronegative. The CDR3 coding sequence is TGTGCCAGTCAGGGCAGCACTGAAGCTTTCTTT. Translating it yields CASQGSTEAFF.